The 27 T cell receptor beta chains given below trace back to one sample, sequenced in a study of vaccination effects on CD4 cells after COVID-19. Within the ViraFEST assay, antigen-specific CD4+ T cells underwent expansion with viral peptide pools prior to sequencing. Upon completion of about ten days in culture, CD4+ T cells were isolated. The infection with SARS-CoV-2 (confirmed by PCR) occurred in this person between March and December 2020. The antigens for these receptors are not known. TCRdb keeps only in-frame clones here, not all; method: immunoSEQ multiplex PCR. The table includes approximately 70,000 clones, about 69% detected once. The specimen comprised CD4+ T cells from PBMCs cultured with HIV peptides, sampled before COVID-19 vaccination. Described subset: HIV-1 Nef peptide pool negative control/reference culture. All receptors come from a human donor who had a prior SARS-CoV-2 infection.

This CDR3 reads CASSERRGYTEAFF. CDR3 DNA: TGTGCCAGCAGCGAACGCAGGGGCTACACTGAAGCTTTCTTT. The genes are TRBV13 and TRBJ1-1; a possible D gene is TRBD1 (6 bases). Trimming cost V 5 bases and J 3 bases, with 13 bases left between them. There are 14 residues in the CDR3. Germline assignment: CDR1 PRHDT and CDR2 FYEKMQ (reference sequence).

The genes are TRBV5-1 and TRBJ2-2, with 7 bases matching TRBD2. CDR3 length equals 15 residues. V trimming: 3 bases; J trimming: 4 bases; junction bases outside the gene matches: 6. Germline V lookup: CDR1 SGHRS, CDR2 YFSETQ. In DNA form, the CDR3 reads TGCGCCAGCAGCTATAGCGGGCAAGGCACCGGGGAGCTGTTTTTT. It translates to CASSYSGQGTGELFF.

The rearrangement joins TRBV19 to TRBJ2-6, with TRBD2 identical over 9 bases. CDR1 is LNHDA, CDR2 SQIVND, per germline (reference sequence). The CDR3 length is 16 residues. V was clipped by 4 bases and J by 4 bases; unmatched bases: 5. In DNA, the CDR3 is TGTGCCAGTAGTAAGACTAGCGGATCGGGGGCCAACGTCCTGACTTTC. It translates to CASSKTSGSGANVLTF.

V gene TRBV28 combines with J gene TRBJ1-6; D might be TRBD1 (5 bases). Germline V CDR1 and CDR2: MDHEN, SYDVKM. Trimming took 7 bases from V and 7 from J, leaving 14 bases between them. CDR3 length: 14 residues. The CDR3 sequence is CASIAGTGNSPLHF. CDR3 coding DNA: TGTGCCAGCATCGCCGGGACGGGCAATTCACCCCTCCACTTT. The entire variable domain, with the rest obtained from reference TRBV28 and TRBJ1-6, is as follows: DVKVTQSSRYLVKRTGEKVFLECVQDMDHENMFWYRQDPGLGLRLIYFSYDVKMKEKGDIPEGYSVSREKKERFSLILESASTNQTSMYLCASIAGTGNSPLHFGNGTRLTVT.

Only a few counts were recorded for this clone. V gene TRBV5-1 combines with J gene TRBJ2-1, with 8 bases aligning to TRBD1. The V and J ends lost 0 bases and 9 bases, in that order; junction bases with no gene match: 14. In germline, CDR1 is SGHRS, CDR2 YFSETQ. This CDR3 is built from 17 residues. CDR3 coding DNA: TGCGCCAGCAGCTTGGCCCTGGGACAGGACTCAGGGGGTGAGCAGTTCTTC. It encodes CASSLALGQDSGGEQFF.

This chain uses TRBV30 with TRBJ2-5; 9 nucleotides align to TRBD1. CDR1 is GTSNPN and CDR2 is SVGIG in the germline V gene (reference sequence). Trimming removed 4 bases from V and 0 bases from J; junction bases left unmatched: 3. The CDR3 has 14 residues. CDR3 in DNA: TGTGCCTGGAACCGGGACAGGGACCAAGAGACCCAGTACTTC. Residues: CAWNRDRDQETQYF.

For the CDR3, the DNA is TGTGCCACCAGCGGACCCGGGCTAGGGGCGGCGAACACTGAAGCTTTCTTT. Translating gives CATSGPGLGAANTEAFF. The chain is built from TRBV15 and TRBJ1-1; D might be TRBD1 (5 bases). The CDR3 is 17 amino acids. Per the germline V gene, CDR1 is LNHNV and CDR2 is YYDKDF (reference sequence). V was pared by 5 bases and J by 1 base, with 20 bases between.

The CDR3 is CATRDREGYGYTF. In DNA, the CDR3 is TGTGCCACCCGGGACAGGGAGGGCTATGGCTACACCTTC. The gene calls are TRBV2 and TRBJ1-2, with TRBD1 matching 9 bases. Germline CDR1 SNHLY, CDR2 FYNNEI. V dropped 10 bases and J dropped 4; count of bases not matched to a gene: 7. This CDR3 contains 13 residues.

This chain links TRBV7-8 with TRBJ1-1, with D possibly being TRBD1 (5 bases). V was cut by 0 bases and J by 7 bases, with 12 bases left in between. The germline gives CDR1 SGHVS, CDR2 FQNEAQ. The CDR3 spans 14 residues. In nucleotides, the CDR3 is TGTGCCAGCAGCTTAGCAAACCACGGGGGTGAAGCTTTCTTT. Its translation: CASSLANHGGEAFF.

This clone turned up a few times. The genes are TRBV25-1 and TRBJ1-2; D not certain. V dropped 8 bases and J dropped 6 bases, with 10 bases sitting between them. The CDR3 loop spans 11 amino acids. Germline V CDR1 and CDR2: MGHDK, SYGVNS. CDR3: CASPYKDGYTF. The CDR3 DNA follows: TGTGCCAGCCCGTACAAGGATGGCTACACCTTC.

This chain uses TRBV30 with TRBJ1-2, with 9 bases lining up with TRBD1. The J segment lost 4 bases and the V segment lost 4 bases, leaving 16 bases of the junction unmatched. The CDR3 consists of 17 residues. CDR1 is GTSNPN, CDR2 SVGIG, per germline (reference sequence). The CDR3 bases are TGTGCCTGGAAACCAAGGGGGACAGGGATAGGAGTCTATGGCTACACCTTC. This encodes CAWKPRGTGIGVYGYTF.

The J gene is TRBJ2-5, the V gene TRBV9; TRBD2 is a possible D gene (6 bases). V was clipped by 0 bases and J by 2 bases, with 14 bases between them. This CDR3 region has 16 residues. Looked up from germline, CDR1 is SGDLS and CDR2 is YYNGEE. In nucleotides, the CDR3 is TGTGCCAGCAGCGTAGGGTGGGGGGTGAATCAAGAGACCCAGTACTTC. Translating gives CASSVGWGVNQETQYF.

The rearrangement links TRBV19 to TRBJ1-1; weak D call: TRBD1 (5 bases). The CDR3 runs 14 residues. V shed 3 bases and J shed 1 base, with 9 bases lying between them. CDR1 and CDR2 (germline): LNHDA, SQIVND (reference sequence). The CDR3 nucleotides read TGTGCCAGTAGTATTTTTGGGGGGAACACTGAAGCTTTCTTT. It encodes CASSIFGGNTEAFF.

The rearrangement links TRBV3-1 (or the pseudogene TRBV3-2) to TRBJ1-2, with D uncertain. CDR1 LGHDT and CDR2 YNNKEL come from the germline V gene (reference sequence). The ends were cut back, 4 bases at V and 8 bases at J, with 23 bases in the middle. The CDR3 is made up of 16 amino acids. CDR3 DNA: TGTGCCAGCAGCCCTCTGCCCCCCCCATCCTCCCTGGGCTACACCTTC. It yields the protein CASSPLPPPSSLGYTF.

The chain uses TRBV5-1 and TRBJ2-5, with D hard to call. The V end was cut by 5 bases, the J end by 5 bases, with 13 bases between. Germline CDR1 SGHRS, CDR2 YFSETQ. The CDR3 extends over 13 amino acids. CDR3 sequence reads: CASSSGGGETQYF. For the CDR3, the DNA is TGCGCCAGCAGTTCCGGCGGCGGCGAGACCCAGTACTTC.

The V and J genes are TRBV7-3 and TRBJ2-7; 8 nucleotides line up with TRBD1. The germline V gene has CDR1 SGHTA and CDR2 FQGTGA. The length of the CDR3 is 16 residues. V lost 2 bases and J lost 3; bases outside the gene matches: 9. Written as DNA, the CDR3 is TGTGCCAGCAGCTTAGCCGGGACAGGTTATGGCTACGAGCAGTACTTC. Protein: CASSLAGTGYGYEQYF. Full variable domain (rest looked up from reference TRBV7-3 and TRBJ2-7): GAGVSQTPSNKVTEKGKYVELRCDPISGHTALYWYRQSLGQGPEFLIYFQGTGAADDSGLPNDRFFAVRPEGSVSTLKIQRTERGDSAVYLCASSLAGTGYGYEQYFGPGTRLTVT.

The chain carries TRBV19 and TRBJ1-4; D remains unclear. The CDR3 has 16 amino acids. Trimming removed 6 bases at V and 7 bases at J, with 21 bases between. The germline CDR1 and CDR2 sequences are LNHDA and SQIVND (reference sequence). The CDR3 region has the DNA TGTGCCAGTAGGGCGGTCGCCAATGCACTAAGTGAAAAACTGTTTTTT. Residues: CASRAVANALSEKLFF.

The chain is built from TRBV11-2 and TRBJ1-2, with TRBD1 as a possible D gene (6 bases). Trimming removed 5 bases from V and 7 bases from J, with 11 bases in between. From germline, CDR1 is SGHAT and CDR2 FQNNGV. The CDR3 contains 12 residues. The CDR3 reads CASSPNRAGYTF. CDR3 nucleotides: TGTGCCAGCAGCCCGAACAGGGCTGGCTACACCTTC.

This chain uses TRBV9 with TRBJ2-2; D ambiguous. The CDR3 loop spans 14 amino acids. Trimming pared 2 bases from V and 0 bases from J, leaving 5 bases between. Germline CDR1 is SGDLS and CDR2 is YYNGEE. As DNA, the CDR3 is TGTGCCAGCAGCGTTGGACCGAACACCGGGGAGCTGTTTTTT. It specifies CASSVGPNTGELFF.

This chain joins TRBV18 and TRBJ1-1; D may be TRBD1 (6 bases). There are 15 residues in the CDR3. Germline-derived CDR1 and CDR2 are KGHSH and LQKENI. V lost 5 bases and J lost 0, with 13 bases in between. The CDR3: CASSSGTQMNTEAFF. CDR3 bases: TGTGCCAGCTCATCAGGGACACAGATGAACACTGAAGCTTTCTTT.

The chain employs TRBV5-8 and TRBJ2-5; a weak D match, TRBD2 (5 bases). Trimming took off 0 bases at V and 7 bases at J, with 7 bases between the two ends. The CDR3 runs to 12 residues. CDR1 and CDR2 (germline): SGHTS, YDEGEE. For the CDR3, the DNA is TGTGCCAGCAGCTTGGGGGCGGGGACCCAGTACTTC. Translation gives CASSLGAGTQYF. Using reference TRBV5-8 and TRBJ2-5 for the parts outside the CDR3, the full variable domain is EAGVTQSPTHLIKTRGQQATLRCSPISGHTSVYWYQQALGLGLQFLLWYDEGEERNRGNFPPRFSGRQFPNYSSELNVNALELEDSALYLCASSLGAGTQYFGPGTRLLVL.

This clone was seen a few times. V is TRBV5-4 and J is TRBJ2-5, with TRBD1 as a possible D gene (5 bases). This CDR3 contains 14 residues. V lost 4 bases to trimming and J lost 3 bases, with 13 bases between them. CDR1 is SGHNT and CDR2 is YYREEE in the germline V gene (reference sequence). DNA for the CDR3: TGTGCCAGCAGCCCGACAGCGTTGGAAGAGACCCAGTACTTC. Its protein is CASSPTALEETQYF.

The rearrangement joins TRBV5-1 to TRBJ1-2; D is perhaps TRBD1 (6 bases). V lost 4 bases and J lost 4, with 14 bases in between. Germline V gene sequence: CDR1 SGHRS, CDR2 YFSETQ. The CDR3 is made up of 14 amino acids. The DNA for the CDR3 is TGCGCCAGCAGCCTCTCTCGGACAGCCTATGGCTACACCTTC. This sequence encodes CASSLSRTAYGYTF.

This clone appeared once. The rearrangement links TRBV11-1 to TRBJ1-1; D not certain. Germline lookup yields CDR1 SGHAT and CDR2 FQDESV (reference sequence). This CDR3 is built from 14 residues. Between the trimmed V and J ends, which lost 4 bases and 2 bases, there was a span of 11 bases. The CDR3 nucleotides are TGTGCCAGCAGCTCTAATCGGCTAAACACTGAAGCTTTCTTT. Its protein product is CASSSNRLNTEAFF.

This chain connects TRBV28 to TRBJ1-2; 8 bases map to TRBD1. CDR3 length: 14 amino acids. Trimming at V came to 7 bases and at J to 4 bases, leaving 8 bases not matched to a gene. Germline CDR1 and CDR2: MDHEN and SYDVKM. For the CDR3, the DNA is TGTGCCAGCACCCTCGACAGGGGAGGCTATGGCTACACCTTC. This encodes CASTLDRGGYGYTF.

This clone was found once. This chain connects TRBV18 to TRBJ2-7; 13 nucleotides align to TRBD2. Trimming took 8 bases from V and 2 from J; bases not matched to a gene: 3. The CDR3 is 14 amino acids. Germline V lookup: CDR1 KGHSH, CDR2 LQKENI. Here the CDR3 reads CASQGTSGAYEQYF. In DNA form, the CDR3 reads TGTGCCAGCCAGGGGACTAGCGGGGCCTACGAGCAGTACTTC.

The J gene is TRBJ2-3, the V gene TRBV9; no clear D. V shed 8 bases and J shed 2 bases, with 12 bases lying between them. The CDR3 totals 13 residues. Per germline, CDR1 SGDLS and CDR2 YYNGEE. CDR3 region: CASQLAFTDTQYF. CDR3 bases: TGTGCCAGTCAACTGGCATTCACAGATACGCAGTATTTT.